This T cell receptor (beta chain) was obtained from a study of cytotoxic CD8 clonotypes in ibrutinib-treated CLL. Germline-derived CDR1 and CDR2 are SGHNT and YYREEE (reference sequence). Deletions cut 0 bases from V and 0 bases from J, with 15 bases between. The CDR3 spans 17 residues. The assay was immunoSEQ multiplex PCR, and TCRdb's table has in-frame clones only and misses some. The table lists 200,000 or so clones, about 75% of them singletons. The chain uses TRBV5-4 and TRBJ1-1; D unclear. This TCR was sampled from a human donor with chronic lymphocytic leukemia. The material was PBMCs, obtained after 12 months of ibrutinib treatment. CDR3 nucleotides: TGTGCCAGCAGCTTGGACATCGTATCGGGGATGAACACTGAAGCTTTCTTT. Translation: CASSLDIVSGMNTEAFF.